This T cell receptor beta chain derives from a study of radiation and T cells in renal cell carcinoma. Study-wide background: Nephrectomy followed 15 Gy stereotactic body radiation by 4 weeks.

Regarding time point: blood 2 weeks post-SBRT. Treatment: 15 Gy SBRT to primary tumor, nephrectomy 4 weeks later. Clear cell pathology was present in this patient's renal cell carcinoma. Germline loops: CDR1 SGHVS, CDR2 FNYEAQ. Trimming removed 5 bases from V and 5 bases from J, with 6 bases in between. This CDR3 has 11 amino acids. TCRdb keeps only in-frame clones here, not all; method: immunoSEQ multiplex PCR. This repertoire shows roughly 130,000 clones, more than 70% found once; its top ten account for 5.8%. The origin of this receptor is a woman in her 70s with renal cell carcinoma. The sample in question was blood, obtained from a patient whose treatment included radiotherapy and nephrectomy. This sequence joins TRBV7-6 and TRBJ2-5; D not certain. CDR3 amino acids: CASSIGETQYF. The CDR3 DNA is TGTGCCAGCAGCATCGGGGAGACCCAGTACTTC.